This is a list of T cell receptor beta chains from one sample in a study of molecular identifiers for immune sequencing clone quantification. One entry per CDR3 protein, called by TCRdb with MiXCR from the PCR reads. The sample holds about 60,000 distinct CDR3 sequences, less than 20% seen once. Input material: naive CD8+ T cells from blood, with Jurkat cell RNA spiked in. These receptors came from a human donor in good health. Some libraries in this study had Jurkat cell RNA spiked in. Each CDR3 is given with its conserved first and last residue. The order of the fields is D gene, J gene, clone size, V gene, CDR3 DNA, CDR3 protein. A D gene is named only where the DNA matches it firmly. Size tells how often a clone was seen (once, few, many) or the class of an expanded clone, and some rows leave it out.

D: .; J: TRBJ1-5; size: many; V: TRBV2; DNA: TGTGCCAGCAGTGAAGCGAGGCAGGGAACTCCGCCCCAGCATTTT; CDR3: CASSEARQGTPPQHF
D: TRBD1; J: TRBJ2-4; size: medium-sized; V: TRBV28; DNA: TGTGCCAGCAGTCTCCGGACAGGGCCGGACATTCAGTACTTC; CDR3: CASSLRTGPDIQYF
D: .; J: TRBJ1-1; size: .; V: TRBV5-6; DNA: TGTGCCAGCAGCTTCGTAGGGAACACTGAAGCTTTCTTT; CDR3: CASSFVGNTEAFF
D: TRBD2; J: TRBJ2-7; size: many; V: TRBV11-2; DNA: TGTGCCAGCAGCTTAGGCGGGAGCTCCTACGAGCAGTACTTC; CDR3: CASSLGGSSYEQYF
D: TRBD1; J: TRBJ1-2; size: many; V: TRBV7-9; DNA: TGTGCCAGCAGACGAGGGACAGGGTCTTCAGACTATGGCTACACCTTC; CDR3: CASRRGTGSSDYGYTF
D: .; J: TRBJ1-1; size: many; V: TRBV21-1; DNA: TGTGCCAGCAGCAATCGAAAATCCGGCCGCGCTTTCTTT; CDR3: CASSNRKSGRAFF
D: TRBD2; J: TRBJ2-3; size: many; V: TRBV7-8; DNA: TGTGCCAGCAGATCGGACTCCGCGGGAGGAGATACGCAGTATTTT; CDR3: CASRSDSAGGDTQYF
D: TRBD2; J: TRBJ2-7; size: many; V: TRBV4-3; DNA: TGCGCCAGCAGCCAAGACCCGGCTTTTTTCGGGGAGGGTCTCGGAGAGCAGTACTTC; CDR3: CASSQDPAFFGEGLGEQYF
D: .; J: TRBJ2-6; size: many; V: TRBV14; DNA: TGTGCCAGCAGCTTTAAGACGTCGTTGACGGCCTCTGGGGCCAACGTCCTGACTTTC; CDR3: CASSFKTSLTASGANVLTF
D: .; J: TRBJ2-7; size: many; V: TRBV11-3; DNA: TGTGCCAGCACCGAGGCAGGGACCTCCTACGAGCAGTACTTC; CDR3: CASTEAGTSYEQYF
D: TRBD1; J: TRBJ2-7; size: many; V: TRBV29-1; DNA: TGCAGCGTCAAAGGCGGGGGGACAGGGGCCTACGAGCAGTACTTC; CDR3: CSVKGGGTGAYEQYF
D: .; J: TRBJ2-7; size: many; V: TRBV20-1; DNA: TGCAGTGCTAGAGAGGGGGGCCACGAGCAGTACTTC; CDR3: CSAREGGHEQYF
D: .; J: TRBJ2-7; size: many; V: TRBV28; DNA: TGTGCCAGCAGTTTTGCCTACGAGCAGTACTTC; CDR3: CASSFAYEQYF
D: .; J: TRBJ1-3; size: many; V: TRBV15; DNA: TGTGCCACCAGTAGGGAACCTGGAAACACCATATATTTT; CDR3: CATSREPGNTIYF
D: .; J: TRBJ1-5; size: many; V: TRBV6-6; DNA: TGTGCCAGCAGAAACAGGGTTGACAATCAGCCCCAGCATTTT; CDR3: CASRNRVDNQPQHF
D: TRBD2; J: TRBJ2-1; size: many; V: TRBV4-2; DNA: TGTGCCAGCAGCCAAGCACTAGCGGGAGCCACCGGCCGAAATGAGCAGTTCTTC; CDR3: CASSQALAGATGRNEQFF
D: .; J: TRBJ1-4; size: many; V: TRBV7-6; DNA: TGTGCCAGCAGCCCGAGGACAGCAACTAATGAAAAACTGTTTTTT; CDR3: CASSPRTATNEKLFF
D: TRBD1; J: TRBJ1-1; size: many; V: TRBV4-3; DNA: TGCGCCAGCAGCCAAGATTATGTCGGGACAGGGGAGGACACTGAAGCTTTCTTT; CDR3: CASSQDYVGTGEDTEAFF
D: TRBD1; J: TRBJ2-4; size: many; V: TRBV6-1; DNA: TGTGCCAGCAGATTAAGCTCAGGGGGTTCCGTCAAAAACATTCAGTACTTC; CDR3: CASRLSSGGSVKNIQYF
D: .; J: TRBJ2-3; size: many; V: TRBV4-3; DNA: TGCGCCAGCAGCCAAGACCCTGCTGGGGGGTACACAGATACGCAGTATTTT; CDR3: CASSQDPAGGYTDTQYF
D: .; J: TRBJ1-2; size: many; V: TRBV2; DNA: TGTGCCAGCGTGGAGCAAATCTATGGCTACACCTTC; CDR3: CASVEQIYGYTF
D: .; J: TRBJ2-3; size: many; V: TRBV28; DNA: TGTGCCAGCAGCACAGGGTGGGCAGATACGCAGTATTTT; CDR3: CASSTGWADTQYF
D: .; J: TRBJ1-5; size: many; V: TRBV27; DNA: TGTGCCAGCAGTTTACGAGGGGACAATCAGCCCCAGCATTTT; CDR3: CASSLRGDNQPQHF
D: .; J: TRBJ1-1; size: many; V: TRBV19; DNA: TGTGCCAGTAGTATGCATTTCAACACTGAAGCTTTCTTT; CDR3: CASSMHFNTEAFF
D: .; J: TRBJ2-2; size: .; V: TRBV7-9; DNA: TGTGCCAGCAGCCCACGACAGCGACAGAACGCCGGGGAGCTGTTTTTT; CDR3: CASSPRQRQNAGELFF
D: TRBD2; J: TRBJ2-3; size: many; V: TRBV19; DNA: TGTGCCAGTAGCACGACTAGCGGGTTTGGAGATACGCAGTATTTT; CDR3: CASSTTSGFGDTQYF
D: .; J: TRBJ2-5; size: many; V: TRBV28; DNA: TGTGCCAGCAGTTTATTTATGCAAGAGACCCAGTACTTC; CDR3: CASSLFMQETQYF
D: .; J: TRBJ1-3; size: many; V: TRBV10-3; DNA: TGTGCCATCAGTGCAGGGACTACTGGAAACACCATATATTTT; CDR3: CAISAGTTGNTIYF
D: .; J: TRBJ2-3; size: .; V: TRBV12-3/TRBV12-4; DNA: TGTGCCAGCGGGGCTTGGACAGATACGCAGTATTTT; CDR3: CASGAWTDTQYF
D: .; J: TRBJ1-2; size: .; V: TRBV13; DNA: TGTGCCAGCAGCTTAGTAGGACGTAGCTATGGCTACACCTTC; CDR3: CASSLVGRSYGYTF
D: .; J: TRBJ1-4; size: many; V: TRBV19; DNA: TGTGCCAGTAGTCCAACCGGGACATGGGCTGAAAAACTGTTTTTT; CDR3: CASSPTGTWAEKLFF
D: .; J: TRBJ2-7; size: many; V: TRBV4-2; DNA: TGTGCCAGCAGCCAAGAGATTAATCCCGAGCAGTACTTC; CDR3: CASSQEINPEQYF
D: TRBD1; J: TRBJ2-2; size: many; V: TRBV6-5; DNA: TGTGCCAGCACCGGGCAAGAGGGGACAGGGGGAACCGGGGAGCTGTTTTTT; CDR3: CASTGQEGTGGTGELFF
D: TRBD2; J: TRBJ2-7; size: many; V: TRBV24-1; DNA: TGTGCCACCAGTGATCCAACTAGCGGGAGTATCTACGAGCAGTACTTC; CDR3: CATSDPTSGSIYEQYF
D: .; J: TRBJ2-1; size: .; V: TRBV4-2; DNA: TGTGCCGGCAGCCAAGGCAATGAGCAGTTCTTC; CDR3: CAGSQGNEQFF
D: .; J: TRBJ2-7; size: many; V: TRBV7-8; DNA: TGTGCCAGCAGTAGCCGGACGCCCCACGAGCAGTACTTC; CDR3: CASSSRTPHEQYF
D: .; J: TRBJ1-5; size: many; V: TRBV28; DNA: TGTGCCAGCAGACCCACTGGACGGTTCCCCAATCAGCCCCAGCATTTT; CDR3: CASRPTGRFPNQPQHF
D: .; J: TRBJ1-2; size: many; V: TRBV29-1; DNA: TGCAGCGTTGTCCCGGGGGAGACCGGTTATGGCTACACCTTC; CDR3: CSVVPGETGYGYTF
D: .; J: TRBJ2-4; size: .; V: TRBV7-9; DNA: TGTGCCAGCAGCCACACTACAGGTCTGTTCAAAAACATTCAGTACTTC; CDR3: CASSHTTGLFKNIQYF
D: .; J: TRBJ2-6; size: many; V: TRBV4-1; DNA: TGCGCCAGCAGCCAAATAAGCCTTCATGCACAGGCAGTCCTGACTTTC; CDR3: CASSQISLHAQAVLTF
D: .; J: TRBJ2-7; size: few; V: TRBV19; DNA: TGTGCCAGTAGTATCCTAGCGTCCTCCTACGAGCAGTACTTC; CDR3: CASSILASSYEQYF
D: TRBD1; J: TRBJ2-7; size: many; V: TRBV19; DNA: TGTGCCAGTTCCGGGACAGGGGGCCACGAGCAGTACTTC; CDR3: CASSGTGGHEQYF
D: .; J: TRBJ2-5; size: many; V: TRBV28; DNA: TGTGCCAGCAGAACGATACGGGACGTTGTGGAGACCCAGTACTTC; CDR3: CASRTIRDVVETQYF
D: .; J: TRBJ2-5; size: many; V: TRBV10-3; DNA: TGTGCCATCAGTGAGTCTATCAGGGAGGAGACCCAGTACTTC; CDR3: CAISESIREETQYF
D: TRBD2; J: TRBJ2-3; size: many; V: TRBV15; DNA: TGTGCCACCAGCAGGGGGCTAGCGGGAGGATCAGATACGCAGTATTTT; CDR3: CATSRGLAGGSDTQYF
D: .; J: TRBJ2-1; size: few; V: TRBV12-5; DNA: TGTGCTAGTGGGGGTGACTGGTTCAATGAGCAGTTCTTC; CDR3: CASGGDWFNEQFF
D: .; J: TRBJ2-7; size: many; V: TRBV13; DNA: TGTGCCAGCAGCTTAGTCGGGAGCGAGCAGTACTTC; CDR3: CASSLVGSEQYF